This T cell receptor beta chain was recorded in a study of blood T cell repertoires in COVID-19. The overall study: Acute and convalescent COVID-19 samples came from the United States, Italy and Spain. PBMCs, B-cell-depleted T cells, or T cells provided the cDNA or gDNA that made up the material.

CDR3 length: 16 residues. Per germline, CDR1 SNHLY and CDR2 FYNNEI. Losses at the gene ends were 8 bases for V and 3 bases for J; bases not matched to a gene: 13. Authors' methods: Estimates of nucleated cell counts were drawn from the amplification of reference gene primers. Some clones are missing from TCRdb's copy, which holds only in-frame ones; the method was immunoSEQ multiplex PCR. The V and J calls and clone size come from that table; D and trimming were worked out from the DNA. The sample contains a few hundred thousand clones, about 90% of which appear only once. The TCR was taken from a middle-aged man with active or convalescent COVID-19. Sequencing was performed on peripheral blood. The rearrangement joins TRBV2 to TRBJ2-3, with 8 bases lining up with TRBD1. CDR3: CASRTGGNPGTDTQYF. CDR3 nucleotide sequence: TGTGCCAGCCGAACAGGGGGGAACCCAGGAACAGATACGCAGTATTTT.